This T cell receptor (beta chain) was retrieved from a study of monozygotic twins with inflammatory bowel disease (dated by TCRdb to between 2018 and 2021). General notes on the study: The full study comprised about 28 monozygotic twin pairs: nine German pairs (four IBD-concordant, five IBD-discordant) and 19 IBD-discordant Danish pairs. Disease-associated traits were sought mainly through comparisons between IBD patients and their genetically identical healthy co-twins within discordant pairs. Each individual had, on average, about 151 000 unique TCRalpha sequences and 181 000 unique TCRbeta sequences available for analysis. What the authors observed across the whole study: Because patients were on differing immunosuppressive treatments, the repertoires may have picked up extra background noise and inter-individual variability. Repertoire similarity did not differ between concordant and discordant twins, possibly due to limited statistical power. Different T cell subtypes could not be distinguished in the analysis. No single strong signal or clonotype linked to IBD turned up in the results, so the idea that one exists was not supported. IBD patients shared fewer clonotypes with other individuals than healthy twins did, most markedly in patients showing signs of disease activity. Measured by the inverse Simpson index, TCRbeta repertoire diversity was lower in IBD patients than in their healthy co-twins.

From each donor, a roughly 2.7 ml peripheral blood sample was collected into PAXgene tubes and kept at -80 degrees C. Without any T cell sorting, total RNA was extracted from whole blood using the PAXgene blood miRNA kit on an automated QIAcube. Peripheral blood from monozygotic twin pairs, either concordant or discordant for inflammatory bowel disease, underwent deep TCRalpha and TCRbeta repertoire profiling that used unique molecular barcoding. Smoking habits were recorded for all twin pairs, with individuals classified as current, former or never smokers. The library was built by means of 5' RACE. Each TCR library was prepared from roughly 3,800 ng of total RNA. For each sample, cDNA synthesis was carried out in eight separate reactions using SMARTScribe reverse transcriptase. Unique molecular identifiers containing a 6-nucleotide sample barcode were introduced through template switching during cDNA synthesis. Two nested PCRs of about 16 and 10 cycles amplified the TCRalpha and TCRbeta cDNA, and bead purification followed each PCR. Before amplification, the cDNA was treated with uracil DNA-glycosylase and purified using the QIAquick PCR purification kit. The second PCR added Illumina TruSeq-compatible adapters along with sample-specific barcodes. TapeStation and Qubit were used to check library quality and concentration, and approximately 5 ng of each library went into the pool. Sequencing of pooled libraries was carried out on an Illumina HiSeq2500 single-index Rapid Run using 2 x 100 bp reads and custom sequencing primers. Regarding the original processing steps: PCR and sequencing errors were corrected by UMI-based consensus assembly using MiGEC version 1.2.6. V(D)J alignment, clonotype assembly and CDR3 extraction were performed with MiXCR version 2.1.1. To normalise gene usage, clonotype sharing and MAIT/NKT TCR abundance, the analysis used the top 1000, 10 000 and 20 000 clonotypes per sample. After downsampling to 27 000 UMIs, diversity was calculated as the inverse Simpson index using the vegan R package. Paired Mann-Whitney U tests were applied to discordant twin pairs, with Benjamini-Hochberg correction for multiple testing. The reads underwent TCRdb reprocessing, giving one record for each CDR3 protein sequence and no DNA. What appears here as the V and J calls and clone size reflects TCRdb's work, not the paper's. The sample's table covers 400,000 or so distinct CDR3 sequences. The ten top clones hold approximately 2.4% of the sample.

Worth noting for this clonotype: Its antigen is still unknown.

Sequencing input: blood. The sequence came from a human donor with ulcerative colitis or Crohn's disease, or a healthy co-twin of an affected twin (not recorded which).

The CDR3 protein sequence reads: CASSSRTRGTDTQYF. The rearrangement combines TRBV19 with TRBJ2-3; TCRdb's D call of TRBD2 is untestable without DNA. From the cysteine up to the phenylalanine, the CDR3 has a length of 15 residues. Only the protein sequence is given. From the germline V gene (reference sequence), CDR1 is LNHDA and CDR2 is SQIVND.